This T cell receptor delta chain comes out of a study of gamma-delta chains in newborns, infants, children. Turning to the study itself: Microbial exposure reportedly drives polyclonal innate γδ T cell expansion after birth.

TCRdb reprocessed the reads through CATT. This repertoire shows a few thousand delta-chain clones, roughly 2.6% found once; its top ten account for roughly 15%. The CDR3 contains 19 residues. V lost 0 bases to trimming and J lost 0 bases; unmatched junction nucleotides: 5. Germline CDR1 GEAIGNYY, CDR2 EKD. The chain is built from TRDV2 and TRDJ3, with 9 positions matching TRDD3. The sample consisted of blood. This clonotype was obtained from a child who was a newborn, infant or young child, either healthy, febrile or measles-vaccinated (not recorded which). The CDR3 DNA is TGTGCCTGTGACACCGTGGGGGATAAAACCTCCTGGGACACCCGACAGATGTTTTTC. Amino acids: CACDTVGDKTSWDTRQMFF.